The entry below describes one TCR beta chain. Its target is unknown. Germline V gives CDR1 DFQATT, CDR2 SNEGSKA (reference sequence). The CDR3 runs 15 residues. J lost 5 bases, V lost 6 bases, and 12 bases had no gene match. The record originates from a study of early T cells in non-severe SARS-CoV-2 infection. Study background: It was bulk RNA from unsorted whole blood that was sequenced, and the chains were unpaired.

General study findings and limits: Matching against VDJdb likely underestimated virus-specific expansions, favoring anti-spike CD8.

Unique molecular identifiers tagged individual cDNA molecules. TCRdb independently ran MiXCR on the 5' RACE reads; one entry per CDR3 protein. In the table there are about 76,000 distinct CDR3 sequences, about 11% of which are singletons. Sequenced: whole blood. The clonotype comes from an adult who was a healthcare worker with PCR-confirmed SARS-CoV-2 infection or an uninfected control (not recorded which). The chain recombines TRBV20-1 with TRBJ2-5, with TRBD1 matching 10 bases. This CDR3 is CSARSDRGRSETQYF. The CDR3 DNA reads TGCAGTGCCCGCTCCGACAGGGGGCGGAGTGAGACCCAGTACTTC.